The rows below give T cell receptor beta chains drawn from one sample of a study of cytomegalovirus exposure and HLA in healthy donors. Measured with immunoSEQ multiplex PCR; TCRdb has only the in-frame clones, and not every one. The sample has around 140,000 clones. Sequenced input: PBMCs. These TCRs come from a woman between 40 and 55 years old in good health and CMV-seronegative. CDR3s include the opening cysteine and the closing phenylalanine or tryptophan. A D gene is named only where the DNA matches it firmly.

v_gene	d_gene	j_gene	CDR3nt	CDR3aa
TRBV28	TRBD1	TRBJ1-3	TGTGCCAGCAGTTCACCAGGGGGATATGGTGGAAACACCATATATTTT	CASSSPGGYGGNTIYF
TRBV7-2	-	TRBJ1-1	TGTGCCAGCAGCCCCCGCGGGTCGAACACTGAAGCTTTCTTT	CASSPRGSNTEAFF
TRBV7-9	-	TRBJ1-3	TGTGCCAGCAGCTGGAGCGGGACAAAACCTGGAAACACCATATATTTT	CASSWSGTKPGNTIYF
TRBV18	TRBD1	TRBJ2-5	TGTGCCAGCTCACTTGGACAGGGACAAGAGACCCAGTACTTC	CASSLGQGQETQYF
TRBV28	-	TRBJ1-5	TGTGCCATCTCCCTCGGAGGCCTGGGACTTAATCAGCCCCAGCATTTT	CAISLGGLGLNQPQHF
TRBV5-1	TRBD2	TRBJ2-2	TGCGCCAGCAGCTTAGGCCGCGGGGGGCGAGGGGAGCTGTTTTTT	CASSLGRGGRGELFF
TRBV19	TRBD1	TRBJ1-1	TGTGCCAGTAGTATCGCCGGGACACAGGGGACTGAAGCTTTCTTT	CASSIAGTQGTEAFF
TRBV19	TRBD2	TRBJ2-1	TGTGCCAGTAGTATCCGCTCGTCGGGGGGACAGTTCTTC	CASSIRSSGGQFF
TRBV18	-	TRBJ2-5	TGTGCCAGCTCACCACGACTCTTCCAAGAGACCCAGTACTTC	CASSPRLFQETQYF
TRBV9	TRBD1	TRBJ1-6	TGTGCCAGCAGCCCAAAACCGAGGACAGGGGGCAGTGATTCACCCCTCCACTTT	CASSPKPRTGGSDSPLHF
TRBV5-4	TRBD1	TRBJ2-7	TGTGCCAGCAGCTCAGCGGGACAGGGCCTTTACGAGCAGTACTTC	CASSSAGQGLYEQYF